The 11 T cell receptor beta chains below all came from one sample that was sequenced in a study of tumor-infiltrating lymphocytes in primary liver carcinoma. Each 20-30 mg portion of unsorted bulk tissue served as the source for co-extraction of RNA and DNA. Making TCR beta cDNA involved 400 to 600 ng total RNA and a constant-region primer. Sequencing libraries for TCR beta derived from three nested multiplex PCR rounds that used slightly modified ARM-PCR. Each of the first two PCR rounds ran approximately 11 cycles with TRBV1-TRBV30 forward and C-beta reverse primers. TCRdb processed the multiplex PCR reads anew with MiXCR; each CDR3 protein has one entry. This table holds 90,000 to 100,000 distinct CDR3 sequences, almost 70% found once. The sample comprised liver tumor tissue from sampling region 5. Subset reported: tumor region T5, tumor centre. All receptors come from a woman aged 55 to 70 with primary liver carcinoma and hepatitis B virus infection.

The V and J genes are TRBV5-5 and TRBJ2-5; TRBD1 agrees at 10 bases. Germline CDR1 reads SGHKS; CDR2 reads YYEKEE (reference sequence). The CDR3 contains 15 residues. The trim removed 5 bases at V and 13 bases at J, leaving 17 bases unmatched. The CDR3 reads CASRGDRGGKEARYF. Here the CDR3 DNA reads TGTGCCAGCAGGGGGGACAGGGGAGGAAAAGAGGCCCGGTACTTC.

The J gene is TRBJ2-3, the V gene TRBV29-1; TRBD2 agrees at 9 bases. The CDR3 has 14 residues. V lost 6 bases to trimming and J lost 5 bases; unmatched junction nucleotides: 9. Per the germline V gene, CDR1 is SQVTM and CDR2 is ANQGSEA. CDR3 in amino acids: CSVVSGRTIDTQYF. The CDR3 DNA is TGCAGCGTCGTGAGCGGGAGGACCATAGATACGCAGTATTTT.

This clonotype came up once. A read error may produce the germline difference seen at one junction end. The V call is TRBV5-4, the J call TRBJ2-1; D remains ambiguous. In germline, CDR1 is SGHNT, CDR2 YYREEE (reference sequence). This CDR3 region has 12 residues. CDR3 sequence (DNA): TGTGCCAGCAGCCGAGATGCGTATGAGCAGCTCTTC. Translating gives CASSRDAYEQLF.

About this clonotype itself: The conserved final phenylalanine or tryptophan is absent from the CDR3, which likely points to a read error. The chain recombines TRBV11-2 with TRBJ1-1; perhaps TRBD1 as D (6 bases). From germline, CDR1 is SGHAT and CDR2 FQNNGV. The CDR3 is made up of 14 amino acids. The CDR3 nucleotides read TGTACCAGCAGCTTAGGGCAGGGGAGGGTTGAAGCTTTCGTT. This sequence encodes CTSSLGQGRVEAFV.

This clonotype has a count of ten or more. The chain joins TRBV5-1 to TRBJ1-1; 11 bases agree with TRBD1. CDR1 SGHRS and CDR2 YFSETQ come from the germline V gene. This CDR3 contains 15 residues. V was clipped by 5 bases and J by 7 bases; unmatched bases: 10. CDR3 region: CASRSGTGGRGEAFF. The DNA of the CDR3 is TGCGCCAGCAGATCCGGGACAGGGGGTCGCGGTGAAGCTTTCTTT.

About this clonotype itself: At one end the junction does not follow the germline gene, possibly because of a read error. The CDR3 DNA reads TGTGCCAGCAGCTTAAGGCAACTACCGGGAGAGTCTCACTTT. This encodes CASSLRQLPGESHF. V usage is TRBV11-1 and J usage is TRBJ2-3, with a tentative D call TRBD2 (6 bases). The CDR3 has 14 amino acids. Germline loops: CDR1 SGHAT, CDR2 FQDESV (reference sequence).

This clonotype was recorded many times. J is TRBJ2-2 and V is TRBV12-3 or TRBV12-4; D unclear. This CDR3 is built from 13 residues. Trimming stripped 3 bases from V and 3 bases from J, with 5 bases between. CDR3 coding DNA: TGTGCCAGCAGTTTCCACGACACCGGGGAGCTGTTTTTT. Amino acid sequence: CASSFHDTGELFF.

The V gene is TRBV11-3, the J gene TRBJ2-3; weak D call: TRBD2 (6 bases). The CDR3 spans 14 residues. Germline values: CDR1 SGHNT, CDR2 YENEEA. The germline V and J ends were trimmed by 5 bases and 14 bases, with 23 bases remaining between them. The CDR3 region has the DNA TGTGCCAGCAGCCTGCGGGGAAGCACAGATGCGCGGTATTTT. Its protein product is CASSLRGSTDARYF.

This clonotype was seen many times. The chain carries TRBV6-5 and TRBJ2-7, with 8 bases fitting TRBD2. CDR3 length: 15 residues. Per the germline V gene, CDR1 is MNHEY and CDR2 is SVGAGI. V was pared by 6 bases and J by 4 bases, with 11 bases of the junction left unmatched. CDR3 region: CASSQPGLGLYEQYF. The CDR3 bases are TGTGCCAGCAGCCAACCGGGACTAGGATTGTACGAGCAGTACTTC.

This clonotype has more than one count but fewer than ten. Possible read error: a much larger clone is one base away. The CDR3 does not end in the conserved phenylalanine or tryptophan, so this is likely a read error. The chain joins TRBV4-1 to TRBJ1-2; no reliable D call. Germline CDR1 MGHRA, CDR2 YSYEKL. This CDR3 spans 13 amino acids. Trimming pared 4 bases from V and 7 bases from J, leaving 13 bases between. CDR3 coding DNA: TGCGCCAGCAGCCCTTTGGGCCGGCGTGGCTACACCCTC. It translates to CASSPLGRRGYTL.

In the case of this clonotype: An end of the junction does not agree with germline; a read error may underlie this. The genes are TRBV29-1 and TRBJ1-6; TRBD1 aligns across 7 bases. The CDR3 sequence is 13 residues long. CDR1 SQVTM and CDR2 ANQGSEA come from the germline V gene. For the CDR3, the DNA is TGCAGCGTTGACGACAGGGCAAATTCACCCCTACACTTT. Its protein is CSVDDRANSPLHF.